Below, one T cell receptor (beta chain) is given with its context. Each CDR3 protein gets one entry after TCRdb re-called the 5' RACE reads with MiXCR. The sample holds 70,000 or so distinct CDR3 sequences; about a sixth are singletons and the top ten take approximately 5.2%. These data are taken from a study of HIV-infected patients and healthy controls. The CDR3 is made up of 14 amino acids. Germline V CDR1 and CDR2: GTSNPN, SVGIG (reference sequence). The junction had 6 bases not matched to a gene; V was cut back by 2 bases and J by 3 bases. Sequenced input: CD4+ T cells from blood. This sequence originates from a human donor in good health. The gene calls are TRBV30 and TRBJ2-7; TRBD2 matches 8 bases. CDR3 sequence reads: CAWSKGGTSYEQYF. CDR3 coding DNA: TGTGCCTGGAGTAAGGGGGGGACTAGCTACGAGCAGTACTTC.